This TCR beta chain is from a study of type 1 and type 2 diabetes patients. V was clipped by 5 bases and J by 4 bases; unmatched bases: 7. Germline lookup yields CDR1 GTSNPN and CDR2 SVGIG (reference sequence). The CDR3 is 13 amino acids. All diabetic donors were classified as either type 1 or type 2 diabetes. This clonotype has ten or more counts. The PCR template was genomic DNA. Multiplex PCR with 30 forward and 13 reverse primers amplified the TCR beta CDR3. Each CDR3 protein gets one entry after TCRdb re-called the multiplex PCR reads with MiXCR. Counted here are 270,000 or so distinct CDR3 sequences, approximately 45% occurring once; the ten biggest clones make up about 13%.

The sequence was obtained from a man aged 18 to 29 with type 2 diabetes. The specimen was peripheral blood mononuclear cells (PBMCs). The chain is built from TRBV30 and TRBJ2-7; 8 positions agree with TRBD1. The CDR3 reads CAWERTGLYEQYF. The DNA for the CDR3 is TGTGCCTGGGAGCGGACAGGGCTTTACGAGCAGTACTTC.